Below, 21 T cell receptor beta chains from the same sample are listed, as sequenced in a study of blood T cell repertoires in COVID-19. Sequencing was performed with immunoSEQ multiplex PCR; in TCRdb, only in-frame clones are kept and a portion is missing. The sample consists of 98,000 or so clones, around four fifths of them appearing once. Sequenced input: peripheral blood. Source of these receptors: a woman aged 70-85 years with acute or convalescent COVID-19.

The chain couples TRBV5-1 to TRBJ2-2; 7 bases fit TRBD2. In germline, CDR1 is SGHRS, CDR2 YFSETQ. V was clipped by 0 bases and J by 1 base; unmatched bases: 3. The CDR3 runs 16 residues. CDR3 sequence reads: CASSLGSSGNTGELFF. The CDR3 DNA is TGCGCCAGCAGCTTGGGTTCTAGCGGGAACACCGGGGAGCTGTTTTTT.

J is TRBJ1-5 and V is TRBV28; 7 bases map to TRBD1. The CDR3 runs to 14 residues. With 5 bases clipped from V and 3 bases from J, the junction kept 4 bases outside the gene matches. In germline, CDR1 is MDHEN, CDR2 SYDVKM. The CDR3 loop reads CASSGGTANQPQHF. The DNA for the CDR3 is TGTGCCAGCAGTGGGGGGACAGCCAATCAGCCCCAGCATTTT.

The rearrangement joins TRBV28 to TRBJ1-2; TRBD1 agrees at 7 bases. The length of the CDR3 is 12 residues. The trim removed 7 bases at V and 7 bases at J, leaving 6 bases unmatched. Germline assignment: CDR1 MDHEN and CDR2 SYDVKM. CDR3 region: CASTEDRTGYTF. DNA of the CDR3: TGTGCCAGCACCGAGGACAGGACTGGCTACACCTTC.

This clone was seen only a few times. The chain couples TRBV14 to TRBJ1-2, with D hard to call. The CDR3 length is 14 residues. Germline values: CDR1 SGHDN, CDR2 FVKESK. V lost 3 bases, J lost 6 bases, and 14 bases lay in between. CDR3 nucleotide sequence: TGTGCCAGCAGCCAGCGCCCCCCTCGAAATGGCTACACCTTC. It translates to CASSQRPPRNGYTF.

The CDR3 is CASKFRSGSTSTGELFF. Written as DNA, the CDR3 is TGTGCCAGTAAGTTCAGGAGCGGGAGCACGAGCACCGGGGAGCTGTTTTTT. This chain joins TRBV19 and TRBJ2-2; 8 bases are a match to TRBD2. The CDR3 runs 17 residues. In germline, CDR1 is LNHDA, CDR2 SQIVND (reference sequence). J gave up 4 bases and V 7 bases, and 14 bases lay outside the gene matches.

This chain uses TRBV4-2 with TRBJ1-5; D may be TRBD1 (6 bases). CDR1 is LGHNA, CDR2 YNFKEQ, per germline. Trimming removed 3 bases from V and 3 bases from J, with 12 bases in between. The CDR3 covers 15 residues. The CDR3 region is CASSHHGQPNQPQHF. DNA for the CDR3: TGTGCCAGCAGCCATCATGGACAGCCCAATCAGCCCCAGCATTTT.

For this clone: In the same sample, other DNA sequences code for this CDR3. The V gene is TRBV18, the J gene TRBJ1-4; D is unclear. Between the trimmed V and J ends, which lost 2 bases and 5 bases, there was a span of 9 bases. The germline CDR1 and CDR2 sequences are KGHSH and LQKENI. This CDR3 is 14 amino acids long. The CDR3 reads CASSPAGGNEKLFF. CDR3 bases: TGTGCCAGCTCACCAGCGGGAGGCAATGAAAAACTGTTTTTT.

The genes are TRBV7-9 and TRBJ1-3; D is undetermined. Germline values: CDR1 SEHNR, CDR2 FQNEAQ (reference sequence). This CDR3 is 12 amino acids long. The V end lost 0 bases, the J end lost 8 bases, and 5 bases lay between the germline ends. The CDR3 sequence is CASSLARDTIYF. CDR3 bases: TGTGCCAGCAGCTTAGCGCGGGACACCATATATTTT.

V usage is TRBV10-2 and J usage is TRBJ1-5, with 9 bases lining up with TRBD1. The CDR3 is 17 residues long. V dropped 6 bases and J dropped 3; count of bases not matched to a gene: 12. Germline V gene sequence: CDR1 WSHSY, CDR2 SAAADI. The CDR3 coding sequence is TGCGCCAGCAGGGAAGGTTACAGGGGGCTTCACAATCAGCCCCAGCATTTT. Translation: CASREGYRGLHNQPQHF.

The gene calls are TRBV19 and TRBJ1-6, with no clear D. Deletions cut 5 bases from V and 4 bases from J, with 6 bases between. Germline lookup yields CDR1 LNHDA and CDR2 SQIVND (reference sequence). The CDR3 has 13 residues. CDR3 nucleotide sequence: TGTGCCAGTAGTCCGTCTTATAATTCACCCCTCCACTTT. This translates into CASSPSYNSPLHF.

This clone came up once. The genes are TRBV5-4 and TRBJ2-5; tentatively, D is TRBD2 (5 bases). V gave up 4 bases and J gave up 7 bases, with 11 bases separating them. CDR1 and CDR2 from the germline V gene are SGHNT and YYREEE (reference sequence). The CDR3 is 12 residues long. DNA for the CDR3: TGTGCCAGCAGCACGGTACTAGGGACCCAGTACTTC. Protein sequence: CASSTVLGTQYF.

The genes are TRBV27 and TRBJ1-2; D is unresolved. Germline V gene sequence: CDR1 MNHEY, CDR2 SMNVEV (reference sequence). There are 13 residues in the CDR3. V lost 3 bases to trimming and J lost 2 bases, with 7 bases between them. The CDR3, as DNA: TGTGCCAGCAGTTTCCAGATAAACTATGGCTACACCTTC. Translating it yields CASSFQINYGYTF.

The genes are TRBV18 and TRBJ2-2; 9 nucleotides align to TRBD2. The CDR3 covers 15 residues. CDR1 is KGHSH and CDR2 is LQKENI in the germline V gene. With V trimmed by 3 bases and J by 1 base, 0 bases remained unmatched. The CDR3 DNA sequence: TGTGCCAGCTCACCTAGCGGGGGGAACACCGGGGAGCTGTTTTTT. Translated, it gives CASSPSGGNTGELFF.

The chain recombines TRBV28 with TRBJ2-1; 14 nucleotides line up with TRBD2. Germline V gives CDR1 MDHEN, CDR2 SYDVKM. V trimming: 7 bases; J trimming: 2 bases; junction bases outside the gene matches: 13. The CDR3 loop spans 19 amino acids. This CDR3 is CASTDTGTSGGGTYNEQFF. DNA for the CDR3: TGTGCCAGCACCGACACCGGGACTAGCGGGGGCGGCACCTACAATGAGCAGTTCTTC.

The V gene is TRBV5-1, the J gene TRBJ2-1; 13 bases line up with TRBD2. V trimming: 4 bases; J trimming: 6 bases; junction bases outside the gene matches: 7. Germline assignment: CDR1 SGHRS and CDR2 YFSETQ. The CDR3 is 16 residues long. CDR3 sequence (DNA): TGCGCCAGCAGCCCAAGGACTAGCGGGGGAGTCAATGAGCAGTTCTTC. This gives the protein CASSPRTSGGVNEQFF.

The V gene is TRBV28, the J gene TRBJ1-2; 7 bases match TRBD1. Trimming cost V 3 bases and J 2 bases; bases outside gene matches: 6. CDR3 length equals 15 residues. The germline gives CDR1 MDHEN, CDR2 SYDVKM. DNA for the CDR3: TGTGCCAGCAGTTTGCACGGACAGGAGAACTATGGCTACACCTTC. This translates into CASSLHGQENYGYTF.

A single count supports this clone. The V call is TRBV6-1, the J call TRBJ2-2; tentatively, D is TRBD2 (5 bases). The V gene lost 5 bases and the J gene lost 8 bases, with 9 bases spanning the gap. The germline CDR1 and CDR2 sequences are MNHNS and SASEGT. The CDR3 has 12 amino acids. The CDR3 coding sequence is TGTGCCAGCAGTTCTAGCCCTGGGGAGCTGTTTTTT. Translated: CASSSSPGELFF.

The genes are TRBV19 and TRBJ2-7; D is ambiguous. CDR1 is LNHDA, CDR2 SQIVND, per germline (reference sequence). V dropped 1 base and J dropped 0 bases, with 7 bases sitting between them. The CDR3 is 14 amino acids. This chain's CDR3 is CASSIVGGSYEQYF. The CDR3 DNA reads as TGTGCCAGTAGTATAGTAGGCGGCTCCTACGAGCAGTACTTC. Based on the CDR3 plus reference TRBV19 and TRBJ2-7, the full variable domain is DGGITQSPKYLFRKEGQNVTLSCEQNLNHDAMYWYRQDPGQGLRLIYYSQIVNDFQKGDIAEGYSVSREKKESFPLTVTSAQKNPTAFYLCASSIVGGSYEQYFGPGTRLTVT.

The chain has TRBV3-1 (or the pseudogene TRBV3-2) and TRBJ1-6; D unclear. Trimming removed 3 bases from V and 9 bases from J, with 12 bases in between. CDR1 is LGHDT, CDR2 YNNKEL, per germline (reference sequence). This CDR3 has 14 amino acids. CDR3 region: CASSQATRGSPLHF. The CDR3 nucleotides are TGTGCCAGCAGCCAGGCGACGCGGGGTTCACCCCTCCACTTT.

This clone was seen more than once but under ten times. The chain carries TRBV2 and TRBJ1-2; TRBD1 agrees at 10 bases. The length of the CDR3 is 14 residues. Germline CDR1 reads SNHLY; CDR2 reads FYNNEI. After removal of 4 bases from V and 8 bases from J, the junction contained 7 bases not matched to a gene. The CDR3 DNA follows: TGTGCCAGCAGTGGAGGGGGACAGGGGATAGGCTACACCTTC. This gives the protein CASSGGGQGIGYTF.

The chain is built from TRBV6-5 and TRBJ2-5; 8 bases line up with TRBD2. CDR3 length: 14 residues. Germline CDR1 MNHEY, CDR2 SVGAGI. The V and J ends lost 4 bases and 5 bases, in that order; junction bases with no gene match: 6. Here the CDR3 DNA reads TGTGCCAGCAGTTCCCGGACTAGCTGGGAGACCCAGTACTTC. Translating gives CASSSRTSWETQYF.